This TCR beta chain is from a study of regulatory T cells in long-lasting Graves disease. As to time point: newly diagnosed GD, antithyroid drugs for less than 3 months. After RNA was extracted from PBMCs, the TCR library was made from it. The authors drew patients from an endocrinology department in Xi'an, China. Both iRepertoire HTBI primers and Arm-PCR of CDR3 regions were used to build the TCR beta libraries. TCRdb fed the multiplex PCR reads into MiXCR, producing one record per CDR3 protein. The sample has roughly 530,000 distinct CDR3 sequences; 15% to 20% are singletons. Germline CDR1 is SQVTM and CDR2 is ANQGSEA. This CDR3 is built from 15 residues. V lost 2 bases, J lost 4 bases, and 6 bases stayed unmatched. This clonotype was seen a few times. The same sample was also studied in work on T cells in Graves' hyperthyroidism and ophthalmopathy. That work adds: When the TCR CDR3 underwent first-round RT-PCR, the HTBI primer set was used. Most thyroid clonotypes expanded above 0.001 were also detected in blood.

The receptor was isolated from a woman aged 40 to 65 with Graves disease. Source: peripheral blood mononuclear cells (PBMCs), taken at new diagnosis, from a patient treated with antithyroid drugs. The rearrangement joins TRBV29-1 to TRBJ2-1; TRBD2 matches at 9 bases. The CDR3 DNA reads as TGCAGCGTTGAACTAGCGGGGTCATTTTACAATGAGCAGTTCTTC. Amino acids: CSVELAGSFYNEQFF.